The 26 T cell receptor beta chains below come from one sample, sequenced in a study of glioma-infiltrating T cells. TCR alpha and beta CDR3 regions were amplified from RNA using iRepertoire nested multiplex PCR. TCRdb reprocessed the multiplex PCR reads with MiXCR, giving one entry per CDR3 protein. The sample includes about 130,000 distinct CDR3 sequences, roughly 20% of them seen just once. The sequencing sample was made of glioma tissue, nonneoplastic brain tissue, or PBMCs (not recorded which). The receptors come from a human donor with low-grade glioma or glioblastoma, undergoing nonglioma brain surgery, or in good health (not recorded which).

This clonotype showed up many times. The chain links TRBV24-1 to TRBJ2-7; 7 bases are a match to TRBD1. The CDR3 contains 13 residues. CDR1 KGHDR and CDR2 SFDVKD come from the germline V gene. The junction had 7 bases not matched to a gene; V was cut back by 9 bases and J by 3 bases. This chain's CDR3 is CATPEGQDYEQYF. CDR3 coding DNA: TGTGCCACCCCCGAAGGACAGGACTACGAGCAGTACTTC.

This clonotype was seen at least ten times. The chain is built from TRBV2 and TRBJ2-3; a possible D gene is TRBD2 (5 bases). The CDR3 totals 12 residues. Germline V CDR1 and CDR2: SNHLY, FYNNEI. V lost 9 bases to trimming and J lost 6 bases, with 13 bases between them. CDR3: CASRNRGDTQYF. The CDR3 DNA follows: TGTGCCAGTAGGAATAGAGGGGATACGCAGTATTTT.

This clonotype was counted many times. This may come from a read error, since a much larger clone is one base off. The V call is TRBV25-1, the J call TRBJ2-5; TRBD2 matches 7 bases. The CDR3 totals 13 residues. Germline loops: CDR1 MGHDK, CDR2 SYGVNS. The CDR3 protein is CASRRAGQEAQYF. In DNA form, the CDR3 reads TGTGCCAGCAGAAGAGCGGGGCAAGAGGCCCAGTACTTC.

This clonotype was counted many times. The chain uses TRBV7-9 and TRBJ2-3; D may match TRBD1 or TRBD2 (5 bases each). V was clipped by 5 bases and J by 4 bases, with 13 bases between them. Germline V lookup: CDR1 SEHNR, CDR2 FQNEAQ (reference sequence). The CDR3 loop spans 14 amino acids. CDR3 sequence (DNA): TGTGCCAGCAGCCCCTTGGGACCCGCAGATACGCAGTATTTT. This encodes CASSPLGPADTQYF.

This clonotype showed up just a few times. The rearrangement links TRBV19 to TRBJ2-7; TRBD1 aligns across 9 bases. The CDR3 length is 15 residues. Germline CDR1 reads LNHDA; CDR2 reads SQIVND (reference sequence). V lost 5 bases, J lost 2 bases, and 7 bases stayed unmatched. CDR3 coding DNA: TGTGCCAGTAGTTCAGGACAGGGGCTCGCCTACGAGCAGTACTTC. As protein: CASSSGQGLAYEQYF.

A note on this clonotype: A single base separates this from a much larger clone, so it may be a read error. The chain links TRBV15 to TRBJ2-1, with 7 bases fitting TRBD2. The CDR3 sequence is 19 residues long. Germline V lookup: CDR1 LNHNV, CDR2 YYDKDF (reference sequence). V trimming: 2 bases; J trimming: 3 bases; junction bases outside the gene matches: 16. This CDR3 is CATSRLLAWALFNYNEQFF. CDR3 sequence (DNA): TGTGCCACCAGCAGATTACTAGCGTGGGCCTTGTTCAACTACAATGAGCAGTTCTTC.

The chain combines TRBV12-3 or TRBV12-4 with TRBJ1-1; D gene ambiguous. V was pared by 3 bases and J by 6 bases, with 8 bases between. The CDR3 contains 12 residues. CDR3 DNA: TGTGCCAGCAGTTTGTTTACATCTGAAGCTTTCTTT. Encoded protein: CASSLFTSEAFF.

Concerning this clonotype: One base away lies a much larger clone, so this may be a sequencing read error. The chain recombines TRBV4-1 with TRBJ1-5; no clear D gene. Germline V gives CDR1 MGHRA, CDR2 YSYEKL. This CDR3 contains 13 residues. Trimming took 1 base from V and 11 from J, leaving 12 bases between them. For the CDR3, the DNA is TGCGCCAGCAGCCAAGGTGGGCAAGGAGCCCAGCATTTT. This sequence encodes CASSQGGQGAQHF.

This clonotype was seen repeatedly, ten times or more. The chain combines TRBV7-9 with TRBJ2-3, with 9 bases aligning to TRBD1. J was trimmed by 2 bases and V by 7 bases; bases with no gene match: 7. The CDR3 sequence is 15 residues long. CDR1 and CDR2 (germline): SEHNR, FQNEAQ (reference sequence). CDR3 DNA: TGTGCCAGCAACGCGGACAGGGGATCCACAGATACGCAGTATTTT. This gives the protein CASNADRGSTDTQYF. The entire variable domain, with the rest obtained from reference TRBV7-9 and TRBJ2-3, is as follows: DTGVSQNPRHKITKRGQNVTFRCDPISEHNRLYWYRQTLGQGPEFLTYFQNEAQLEKSRLLSDRFSAERPKGSFSTLEIQRTEQGDSAMYLCASNADRGSTDTQYFGPGTRLTVL.

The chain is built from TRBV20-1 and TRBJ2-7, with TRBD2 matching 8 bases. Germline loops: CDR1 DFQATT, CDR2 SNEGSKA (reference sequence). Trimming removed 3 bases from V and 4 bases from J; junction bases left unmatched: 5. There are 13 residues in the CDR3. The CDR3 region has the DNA TGCAGTGCTAGGGGGACTAGAGGTTACGAGCAGTACTTC. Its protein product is CSARGTRGYEQYF.

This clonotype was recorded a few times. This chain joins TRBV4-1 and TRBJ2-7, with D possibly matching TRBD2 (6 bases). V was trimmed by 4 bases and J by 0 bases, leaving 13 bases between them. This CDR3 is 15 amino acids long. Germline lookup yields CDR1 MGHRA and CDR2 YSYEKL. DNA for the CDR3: TGCGCCAGCAGCCGATCCCGGGGGAGCTCCTACGAGCAGTACTTC. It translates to CASSRSRGSSYEQYF.

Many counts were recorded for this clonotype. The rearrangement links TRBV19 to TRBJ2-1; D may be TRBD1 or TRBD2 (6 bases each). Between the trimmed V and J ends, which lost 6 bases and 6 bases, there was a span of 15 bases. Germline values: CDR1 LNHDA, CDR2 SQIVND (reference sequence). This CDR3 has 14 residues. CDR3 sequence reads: CASRGGKGPNEQFF. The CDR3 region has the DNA TGTGCCAGTAGAGGGGGGAAAGGCCCCAATGAGCAGTTCTTC.

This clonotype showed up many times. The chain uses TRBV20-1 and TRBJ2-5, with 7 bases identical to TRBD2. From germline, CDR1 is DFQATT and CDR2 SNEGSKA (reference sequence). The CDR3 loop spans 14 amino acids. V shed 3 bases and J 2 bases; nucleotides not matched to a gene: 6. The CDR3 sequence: CSARSASGQETQYF. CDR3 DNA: TGCAGTGCTAGGTCGGCTAGCGGTCAAGAGACCCAGTACTTC.

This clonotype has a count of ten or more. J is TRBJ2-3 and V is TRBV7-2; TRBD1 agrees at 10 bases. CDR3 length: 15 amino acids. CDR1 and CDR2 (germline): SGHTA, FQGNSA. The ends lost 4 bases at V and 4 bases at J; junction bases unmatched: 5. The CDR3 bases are TGTGCCAGCAGCTGGACAGGGGGAGGGGCAGATACGCAGTATTTT. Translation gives CASSWTGGGADTQYF.

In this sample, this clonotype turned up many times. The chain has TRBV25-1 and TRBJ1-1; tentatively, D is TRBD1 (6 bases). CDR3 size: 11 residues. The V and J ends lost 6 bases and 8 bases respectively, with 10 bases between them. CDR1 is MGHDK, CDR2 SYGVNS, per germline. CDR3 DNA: TGTGCCAGCAGAAGGACAGCCGAAGCTTTCTTT. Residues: CASRRTAEAFF.

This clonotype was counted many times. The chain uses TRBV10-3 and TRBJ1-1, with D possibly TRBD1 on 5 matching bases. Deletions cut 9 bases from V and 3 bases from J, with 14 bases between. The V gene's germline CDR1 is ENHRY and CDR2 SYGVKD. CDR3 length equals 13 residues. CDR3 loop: CAIPAGGDTEAFF. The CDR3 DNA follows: TGTGCCATACCGGCCGGAGGGGACACTGAAGCTTTCTTT.

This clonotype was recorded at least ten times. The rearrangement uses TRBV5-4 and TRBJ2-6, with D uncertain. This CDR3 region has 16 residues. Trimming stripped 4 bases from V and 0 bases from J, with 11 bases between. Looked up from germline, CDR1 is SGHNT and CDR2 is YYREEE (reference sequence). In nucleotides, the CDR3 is TGTGCCAGCAGCCCTAGAGGTCCCTCTGGGGCCAACGTCCTGACTTTC. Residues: CASSPRGPSGANVLTF.

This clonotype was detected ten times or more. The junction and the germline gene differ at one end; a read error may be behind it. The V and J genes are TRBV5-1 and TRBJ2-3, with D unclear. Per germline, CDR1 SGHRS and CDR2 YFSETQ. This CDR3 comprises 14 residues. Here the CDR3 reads CASSLYSGTDTQYF. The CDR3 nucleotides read TGTGCCAGCAGTTTATACAGTGGCACAGATACGCAGTATTTT.

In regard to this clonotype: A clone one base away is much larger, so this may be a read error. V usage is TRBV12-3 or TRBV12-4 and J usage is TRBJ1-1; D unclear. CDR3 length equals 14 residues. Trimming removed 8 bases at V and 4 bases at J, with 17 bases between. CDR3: CASALHPLSTEAFF. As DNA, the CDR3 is TGTGCCAGCGCTCTTCATCCCCTGAGCACTGAAGCTTTCTTT.

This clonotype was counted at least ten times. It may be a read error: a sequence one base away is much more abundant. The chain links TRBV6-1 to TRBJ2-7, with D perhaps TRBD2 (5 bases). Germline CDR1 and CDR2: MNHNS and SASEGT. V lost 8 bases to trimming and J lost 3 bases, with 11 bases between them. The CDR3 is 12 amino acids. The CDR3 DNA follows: TGTGCCAGCCCGGGGAATTACTACGAGCAGTACTTC. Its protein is CASPGNYYEQYF.

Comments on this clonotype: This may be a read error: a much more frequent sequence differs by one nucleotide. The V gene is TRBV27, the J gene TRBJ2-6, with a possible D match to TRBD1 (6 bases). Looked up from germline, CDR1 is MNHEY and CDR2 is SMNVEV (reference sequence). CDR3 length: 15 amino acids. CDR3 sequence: CASSSAGAGANVLAF. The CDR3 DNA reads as TGTGCCAGCAGTTCCGCAGGGGCCGGGGCCAACGTCCTGGCTTTC.

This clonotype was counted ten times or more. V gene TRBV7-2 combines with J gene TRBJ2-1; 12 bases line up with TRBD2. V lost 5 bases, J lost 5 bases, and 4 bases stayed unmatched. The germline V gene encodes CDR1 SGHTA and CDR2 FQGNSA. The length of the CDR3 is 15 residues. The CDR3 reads CASSRRLAGDNEQFF. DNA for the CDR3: TGTGCCAGCAGCCGTCGACTAGCGGGGGACAATGAGCAGTTCTTC.

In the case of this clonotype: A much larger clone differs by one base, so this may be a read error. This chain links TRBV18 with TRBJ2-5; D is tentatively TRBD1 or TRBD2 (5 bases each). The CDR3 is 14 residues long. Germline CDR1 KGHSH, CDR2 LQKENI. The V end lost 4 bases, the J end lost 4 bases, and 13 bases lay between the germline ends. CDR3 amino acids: CASSLSRGRETQYF. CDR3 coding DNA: TGTGCCAGCTCACTGTCCCGGGGCAGAGAGACCCAGTACTTC.

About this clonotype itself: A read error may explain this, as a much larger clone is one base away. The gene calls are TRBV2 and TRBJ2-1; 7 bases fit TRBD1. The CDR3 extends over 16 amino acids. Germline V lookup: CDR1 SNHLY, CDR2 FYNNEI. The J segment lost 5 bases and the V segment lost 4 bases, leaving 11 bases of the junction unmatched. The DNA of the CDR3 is TGTGCCAGCAGTGGGACAGGCACGTCCTTCGACAATGAGCAGTTCTTC. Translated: CASSGTGTSFDNEQFF. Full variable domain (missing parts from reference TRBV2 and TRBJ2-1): EPEVTQTPSHQVTQMGQEVILRCVPISNHLYFYWYRQILGQKVEFLVSFYNNEISEKSEIFDDQFSVERPDGSNFTLKIRSTKLEDSAMYFCASSGTGTSFDNEQFFGPGTRLTVL.

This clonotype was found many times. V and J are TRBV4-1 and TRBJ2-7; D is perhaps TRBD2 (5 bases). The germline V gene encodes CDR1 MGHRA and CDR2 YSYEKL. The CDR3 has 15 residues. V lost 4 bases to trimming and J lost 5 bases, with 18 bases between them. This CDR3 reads CASSRLRGGRDEQYF. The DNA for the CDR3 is TGCGCCAGCAGCCGCCTTCGAGGAGGTAGAGACGAGCAGTACTTC.

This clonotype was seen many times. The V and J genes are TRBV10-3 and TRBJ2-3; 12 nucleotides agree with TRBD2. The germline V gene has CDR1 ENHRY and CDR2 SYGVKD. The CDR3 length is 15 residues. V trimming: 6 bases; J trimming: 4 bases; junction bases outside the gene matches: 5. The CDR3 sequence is CAIRMTSGSSDTQYF. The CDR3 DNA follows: TGTGCCATCAGGATGACTAGCGGGAGTTCAGATACGCAGTATTTT.